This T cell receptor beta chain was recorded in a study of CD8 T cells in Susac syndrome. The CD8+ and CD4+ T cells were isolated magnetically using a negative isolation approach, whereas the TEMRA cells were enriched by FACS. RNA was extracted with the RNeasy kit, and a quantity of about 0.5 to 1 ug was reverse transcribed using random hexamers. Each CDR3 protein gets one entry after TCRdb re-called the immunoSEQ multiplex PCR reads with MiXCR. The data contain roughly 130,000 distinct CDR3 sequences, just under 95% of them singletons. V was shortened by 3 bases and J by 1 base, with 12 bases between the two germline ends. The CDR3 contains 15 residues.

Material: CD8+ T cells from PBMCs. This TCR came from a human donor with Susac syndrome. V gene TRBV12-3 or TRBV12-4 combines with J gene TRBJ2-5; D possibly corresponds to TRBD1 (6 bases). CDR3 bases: TGTGCCAGCAGTTTTGGGTCAGGGGCCCAAGAGACCCAGTACTTC. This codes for CASSFGSGAQETQYF.